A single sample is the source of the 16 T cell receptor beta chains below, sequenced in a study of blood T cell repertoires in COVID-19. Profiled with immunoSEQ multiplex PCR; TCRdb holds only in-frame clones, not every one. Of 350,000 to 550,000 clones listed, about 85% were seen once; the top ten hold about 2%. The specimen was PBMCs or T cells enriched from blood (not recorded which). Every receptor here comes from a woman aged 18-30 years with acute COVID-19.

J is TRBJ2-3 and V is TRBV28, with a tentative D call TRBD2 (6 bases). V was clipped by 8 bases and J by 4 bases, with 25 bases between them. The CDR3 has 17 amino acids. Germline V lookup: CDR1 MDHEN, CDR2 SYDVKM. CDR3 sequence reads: CASALPPIWDFADTQYF. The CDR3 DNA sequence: TGTGCCAGCGCCTTACCCCCCATTTGGGACTTTGCAGATACGCAGTATTTT.

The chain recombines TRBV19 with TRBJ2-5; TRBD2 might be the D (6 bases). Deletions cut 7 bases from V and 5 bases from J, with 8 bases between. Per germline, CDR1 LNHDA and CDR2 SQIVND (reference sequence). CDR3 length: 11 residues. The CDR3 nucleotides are TGTGCCAGTACGAGCGGGGAGACCCAGTACTTC. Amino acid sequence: CASTSGETQYF.

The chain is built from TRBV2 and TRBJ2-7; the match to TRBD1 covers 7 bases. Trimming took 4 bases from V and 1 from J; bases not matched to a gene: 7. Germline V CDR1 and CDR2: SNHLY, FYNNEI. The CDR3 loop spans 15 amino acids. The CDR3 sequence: CASSGDRAESYEQYF. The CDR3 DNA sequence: TGTGCCAGCAGTGGTGACAGGGCCGAATCCTACGAGCAGTACTTC.

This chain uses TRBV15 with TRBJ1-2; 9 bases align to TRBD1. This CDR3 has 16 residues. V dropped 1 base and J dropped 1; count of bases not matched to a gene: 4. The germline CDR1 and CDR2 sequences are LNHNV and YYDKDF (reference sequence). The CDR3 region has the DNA TGTGCCACCAGCAGAGCCCGGACAGGGGTTAACTATGGCTACACCTTC. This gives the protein CATSRARTGVNYGYTF. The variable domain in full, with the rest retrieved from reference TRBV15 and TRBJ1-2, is DAMVIQNPRYQVTQFGKPVTLSCSQTLNHNVMYWYQQKSSQAPKLLFHYYDKDFNNEADTPDNFQSRRPNTSFCFLDIRSPGLGDTAMYLCATSRARTGVNYGYTFGSGTRLTVV.

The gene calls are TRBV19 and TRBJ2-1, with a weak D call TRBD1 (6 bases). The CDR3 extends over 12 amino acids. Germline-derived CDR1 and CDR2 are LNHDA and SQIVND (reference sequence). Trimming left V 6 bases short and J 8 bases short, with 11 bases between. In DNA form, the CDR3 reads TGTGCCAGTAGCTCAGGGGTAGATGAGCAGTTCTTC. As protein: CASSSGVDEQFF.

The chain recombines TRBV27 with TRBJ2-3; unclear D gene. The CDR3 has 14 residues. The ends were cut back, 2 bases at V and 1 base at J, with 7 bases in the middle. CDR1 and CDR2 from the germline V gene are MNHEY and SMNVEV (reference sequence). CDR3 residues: CASSLVTGTDTQYF. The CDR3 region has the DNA TGTGCCAGCAGTTTAGTCACTGGCACAGATACGCAGTATTTT.

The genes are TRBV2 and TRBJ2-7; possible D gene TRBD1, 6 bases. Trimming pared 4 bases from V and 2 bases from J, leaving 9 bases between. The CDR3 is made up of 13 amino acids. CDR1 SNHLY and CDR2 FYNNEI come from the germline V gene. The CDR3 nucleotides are TGTGCCAGCAGTGTCCAGGGGCCCTACGAGCAGTACTTC. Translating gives CASSVQGPYEQYF.

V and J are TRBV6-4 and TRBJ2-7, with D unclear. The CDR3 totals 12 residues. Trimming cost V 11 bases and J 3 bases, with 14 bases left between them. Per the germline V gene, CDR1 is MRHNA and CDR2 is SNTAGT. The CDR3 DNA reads TGTGCCTTGATTCCGGTTAACTACGAGCAGTACTTC. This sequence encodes CALIPVNYEQYF.

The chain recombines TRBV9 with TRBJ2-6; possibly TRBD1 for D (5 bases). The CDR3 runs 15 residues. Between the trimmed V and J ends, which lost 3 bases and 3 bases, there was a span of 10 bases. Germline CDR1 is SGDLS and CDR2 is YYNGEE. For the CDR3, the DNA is TGTGCCAGCAGCGATAGGGGCGGTGGGGCCAACGTCCTGACTTTC. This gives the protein CASSDRGGGANVLTF.

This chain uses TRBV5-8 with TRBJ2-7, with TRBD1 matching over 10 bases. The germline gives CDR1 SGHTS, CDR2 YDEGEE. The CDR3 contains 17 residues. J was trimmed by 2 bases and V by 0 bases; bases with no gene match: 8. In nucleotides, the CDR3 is TGTGCCAGCAGCTTGGTGAAGGGACAGGGGATCCCCTACGAGCAGTACTTC. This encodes CASSLVKGQGIPYEQYF.

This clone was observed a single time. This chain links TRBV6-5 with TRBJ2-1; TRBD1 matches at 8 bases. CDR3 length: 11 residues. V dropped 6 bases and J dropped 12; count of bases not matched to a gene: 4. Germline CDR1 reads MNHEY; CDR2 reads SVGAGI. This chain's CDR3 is CASSPGTGQFF. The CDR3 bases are TGTGCCAGCAGCCCCGGGACAGGGCAGTTCTTC.

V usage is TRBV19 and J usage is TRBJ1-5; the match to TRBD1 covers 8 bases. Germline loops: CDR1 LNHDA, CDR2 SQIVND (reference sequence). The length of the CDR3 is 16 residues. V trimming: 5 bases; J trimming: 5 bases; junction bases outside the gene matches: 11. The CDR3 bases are TGTGCCAGTAGTTCAAACGCGCAGGGGGCTCATCAGCCCCAGCATTTT. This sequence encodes CASSSNAQGAHQPQHF.

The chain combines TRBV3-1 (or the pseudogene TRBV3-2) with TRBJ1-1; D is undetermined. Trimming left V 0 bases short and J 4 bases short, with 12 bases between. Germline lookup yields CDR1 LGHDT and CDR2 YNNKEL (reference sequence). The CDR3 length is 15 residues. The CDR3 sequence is CASSQDGGRGTEAFF. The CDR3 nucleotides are TGTGCCAGCAGCCAAGACGGAGGGAGAGGCACTGAAGCTTTCTTT.

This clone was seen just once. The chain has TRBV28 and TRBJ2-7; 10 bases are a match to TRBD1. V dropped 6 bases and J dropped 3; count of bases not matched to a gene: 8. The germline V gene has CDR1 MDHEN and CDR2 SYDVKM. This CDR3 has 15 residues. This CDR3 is CASRETTGGVYEQYF. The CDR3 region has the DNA TGTGCCAGCAGAGAAACGACAGGGGGCGTCTACGAGCAGTACTTC.

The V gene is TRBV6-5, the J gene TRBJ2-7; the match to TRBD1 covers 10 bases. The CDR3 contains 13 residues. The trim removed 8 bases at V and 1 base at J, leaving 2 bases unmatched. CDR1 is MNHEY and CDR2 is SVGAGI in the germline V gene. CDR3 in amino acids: CASRTGGSYEQYF. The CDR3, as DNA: TGTGCCAGCCGGACAGGGGGATCCTACGAGCAGTACTTC.

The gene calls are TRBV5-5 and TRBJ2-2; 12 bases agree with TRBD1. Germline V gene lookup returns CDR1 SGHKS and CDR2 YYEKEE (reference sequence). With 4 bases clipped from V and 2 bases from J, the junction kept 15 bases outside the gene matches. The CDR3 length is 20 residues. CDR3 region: CASSPLGQGAKLENTGELFF. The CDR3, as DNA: TGTGCCAGCAGCCCCTTGGGACAGGGGGCGAAACTGGAAAACACCGGGGAGCTGTTTTTT. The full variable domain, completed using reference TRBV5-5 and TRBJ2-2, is DAGVTQSPTHLIKTRGQQVTLRCSPISGHKSVSWYQQVLGQGPQFIFQYYEKEERGRGNFPDRFSARQFPNYSSELNVNALLLGDSALYLCASSPLGQGAKLENTGELFFGEGSRLTVL.